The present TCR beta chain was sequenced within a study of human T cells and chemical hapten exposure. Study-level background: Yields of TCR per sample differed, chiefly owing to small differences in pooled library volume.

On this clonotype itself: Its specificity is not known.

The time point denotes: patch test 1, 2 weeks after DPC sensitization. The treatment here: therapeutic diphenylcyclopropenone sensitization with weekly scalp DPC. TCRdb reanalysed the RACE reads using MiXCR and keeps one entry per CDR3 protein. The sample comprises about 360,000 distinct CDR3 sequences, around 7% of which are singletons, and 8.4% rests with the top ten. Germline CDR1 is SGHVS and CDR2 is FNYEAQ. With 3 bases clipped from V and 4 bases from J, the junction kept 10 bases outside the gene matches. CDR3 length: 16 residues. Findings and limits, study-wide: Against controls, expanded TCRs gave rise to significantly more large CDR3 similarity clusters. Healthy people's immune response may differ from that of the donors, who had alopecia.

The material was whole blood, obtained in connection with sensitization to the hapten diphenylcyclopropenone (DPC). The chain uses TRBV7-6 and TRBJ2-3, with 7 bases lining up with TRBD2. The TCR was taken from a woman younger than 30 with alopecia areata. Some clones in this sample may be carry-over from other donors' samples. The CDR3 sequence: CASSLTWTSVADTQYF. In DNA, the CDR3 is TGTGCCAGCAGCTTGACTTGGACTAGTGTGGCAGATACGCAGTATTTT. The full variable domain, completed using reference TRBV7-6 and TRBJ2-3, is GAGVSQSPRYKVTKRGQDVALRCDPISGHVSLYWYRQALGQGPEFLTYFNYEAQQDKSGLPNDRFSAERPEGSISTLTIQRTEQRDSAMYRCASSLTWTSVADTQYFGPGTRLTVL.